This record concerns one T cell receptor (beta chain) sequence. Its antigen is unidentified. The germline gives CDR1 MNHNS, CDR2 SASEGT. CDR3 length: 14 amino acids. The V end lost 8 bases, the J end lost 0 bases, and 13 bases lay between the germline ends. Amplified TCR beta CDR3 regions derived from RNA transcripts. The HTBI primer set was used in a first-round RT-PCR of the TCR CDR3. TCRdb analysed the multiplex PCR reads with MiXCR anew, one entry per CDR3 protein. The sample lists around 520,000 distinct CDR3 sequences, around 22% seen once, with 10% to 12% in the top ten. Lactation, pregnancy, other autoimmune disease or uncontrolled infection led to exclusion of patients. The sample originates from a study of T cells in Graves' hyperthyroidism and ophthalmopathy. Overall study results and limits: Blood shared most expanded thyroid clonotypes above 0.001.

The rearrangement links TRBV6-1 to TRBJ1-1, with D maybe TRBD1 (6 bases). The sequenced sample was blood. The sequence was collected from a woman in her 30s with Graves' ophthalmopathy. CDR3 nucleotides: TGTGCCAGCTGCCGGCAGGGGATGAACACTGAAGCTTTCTTT. It is translated as CASCRQGMNTEAFF.